These 30 T cell receptor beta chains originate from one sample sequenced in a study of OX40 agonist ivuxolimab in advanced cancers. Some clones are missing from TCRdb's copy, which holds only in-frame ones; the method was immunoSEQ multiplex PCR. The sample lists around 90,000 clones, more than 85% occurring once. Sequenced material: CD4+ or CD8+ T cells sorted from blood, taken in a trial of the OX40 agonist ivuxolimab. Source of these receptors: an adult with an advanced solid tumor such as melanoma, head and neck, liver or kidney cancer.

The rearrangement uses TRBV5-1 and TRBJ1-1; D is unresolved. This CDR3 comprises 15 residues. Germline V gene sequence: CDR1 SGHRS, CDR2 YFSETQ. Trimming pared 0 bases from V and 1 base from J, leaving 10 bases between. CDR3 DNA: TGCGCCAGCAGCTTGGGGCCGGTCTCGAACACTGAAGCTTTCTTT. As protein: CASSLGPVSNTEAFF.

This chain links TRBV20-1 with TRBJ2-1; D uncertain. V was shortened by 5 bases and J by 5 bases, with 7 bases between the two germline ends. Germline CDR1 is DFQATT and CDR2 is SNEGSKA (reference sequence). The CDR3 length is 11 residues. Here the CDR3 DNA reads TGCAGTGCTTACGTCAACAATGAGCAGTTCTTC. Translating it yields CSAYVNNEQFF.

The chain combines TRBV11-2 with TRBJ2-1, with 11 bases matching TRBD2. Per germline, CDR1 SGHAT and CDR2 FQNNGV. Losses at the gene ends were 3 bases for V and 7 bases for J; bases not matched to a gene: 8. CDR3 length: 16 amino acids. CDR3 loop: CASSFLASGRTNEQFF. The CDR3 nucleotides are TGTGCCAGCAGCTTCCTGGCTAGCGGGAGGACGAATGAGCAGTTCTTC.

The chain uses TRBV7-2 and TRBJ2-7; unclear D gene. With 4 bases removed from V and 3 bases from J, the gap between germline ends came to 10 bases. Per the germline V gene, CDR1 is SGHTA and CDR2 is FQGNSA. This CDR3 region has 13 residues. The CDR3 DNA follows: TGTGCCAGCAGCTGGGGAACGGTCTACGAGCAGTACTTC. Amino acid sequence: CASSWGTVYEQYF.

The chain couples TRBV10-3 to TRBJ2-3; TRBD2 aligns across 9 bases. The CDR3 runs to 15 residues. Germline CDR1 and CDR2: ENHRY and SYGVKD. J lost 0 bases, V lost 3 bases, and 1 base had no gene match. In DNA form, the CDR3 reads TGTGCCATCAGTGACCTAGCGGGAAGCACAGATACGCAGTATTTT. Its protein product is CAISDLAGSTDTQYF.

The J gene is TRBJ1-5, the V gene TRBV18, with D perhaps TRBD1 (6 bases). The CDR3 has 14 amino acids. CDR1 is KGHSH and CDR2 is LQKENI in the germline V gene. Trimming left V 4 bases short and J 4 bases short, with 11 bases between. CDR3 in amino acids: CASSQGQKNQPQHF. The CDR3 region has the DNA TGTGCCAGCTCACAAGGACAGAAGAATCAGCCCCAGCATTTT.

The chain uses TRBV10-1 and TRBJ1-1, with D possibly being TRBD1 (5 bases). Germline values: CDR1 WNHNN, CDR2 SYGVQD (reference sequence). V lost 6 bases, J lost 1 base, and 9 bases lay in between. The length of the CDR3 is 13 residues. The chain's CDR3 is CASRFDRNTEAFF. DNA for the CDR3: TGCGCCAGCAGATTCGACAGGAACACTGAAGCTTTCTTT.

This clone appeared a single time. CDR3 DNA: TGTGCCAGCAGCCGCGGGAGTAGAGTCAAAAACATTCAGTACTTC. This encodes CASSRGSRVKNIQYF. This chain joins TRBV7-2 and TRBJ2-4; 7 positions match TRBD2. Per germline, CDR1 SGHTA and CDR2 FQGNSA. This CDR3 has 15 residues. After removal of 5 bases from V and 3 bases from J, the junction contained 7 bases not matched to a gene.

The chain recombines TRBV18 with TRBJ1-1, with D uncertain. Germline CDR1 reads KGHSH; CDR2 reads LQKENI. There are 15 residues in the CDR3. Trimming took 3 bases from V and 4 from J, leaving 15 bases between them. The CDR3 reads CASSPDRTQFTEAFF. For the CDR3, the DNA is TGTGCCAGCTCACCCGATCGCACACAGTTCACTGAAGCTTTCTTT.

CDR3 loop: CASSLALDPYEQYF. CDR3 nucleotide sequence: TGCGCCAGCAGCTTGGCGCTGGATCCCTACGAGCAGTACTTC. The rearrangement joins TRBV5-1 to TRBJ2-7; D not certain. Trimming left V 0 bases short and J 2 bases short, with 9 bases between. Germline CDR1 SGHRS, CDR2 YFSETQ. The CDR3 loop spans 14 amino acids.

The chain recombines TRBV7-2 with TRBJ2-5, with unresolved D. Near its end, the DNA agrees better with TRBJ2-7, so the J call may be wrong. Germline V lookup: CDR1 SGHTA, CDR2 FQGNSA. The CDR3 spans 15 residues. As DNA, the CDR3 is TGTGCCAGCAGCTTAACGTTGTTAATGTCCTACGAGCAGTACTTC. Encoded protein: CASSLTLLMSYEQYF.

This chain connects TRBV28 to TRBJ1-3; 9 positions match TRBD1. Trimming removed 5 bases from V and 3 bases from J; junction bases left unmatched: 5. Per germline, CDR1 MDHEN and CDR2 SYDVKM. The CDR3 sequence is 15 residues long. The CDR3: CASSPPTGGGNTIYF. The CDR3 DNA follows: TGTGCCAGCAGTCCCCCGACAGGGGGTGGAAACACCATATATTTT.

The table lists this clone with a count of one. The chain recombines TRBV5-4 with TRBJ2-3; 10 nucleotides align to TRBD2. Germline CDR1 reads SGHNT; CDR2 reads YYREEE (reference sequence). CDR3 size: 16 residues. V dropped 4 bases and J dropped 4; count of bases not matched to a gene: 9. CDR3 residues: CASSAVLAGEADTQYF. For the CDR3, the DNA is TGTGCCAGCAGCGCCGTCCTAGCGGGAGAAGCAGATACGCAGTATTTT.

J is TRBJ1-5 and V is TRBV28, with D maybe TRBD1 (5 bases). Trimming took off 3 bases at V and 5 bases at J, with 8 bases between the two ends. CDR3 length: 13 residues. CDR1 and CDR2 (germline): MDHEN, SYDVKM. The CDR3 spells CASSLRGYQPQHF. The CDR3 DNA reads TGTGCCAGCAGTTTGAGGGGATATCAGCCCCAGCATTTT.

The J gene is TRBJ2-7, the V gene TRBV27; 8 positions agree with TRBD1. CDR1 and CDR2 from the germline V gene are MNHEY and SMNVEV (reference sequence). CDR3 size: 14 residues. Trimming at V came to 6 bases and at J to 1 base, leaving 5 bases not matched to a gene. The CDR3 reads CASRRDRTSYEQYF. CDR3 nucleotide sequence: TGTGCCAGCAGAAGGGACAGGACATCCTACGAGCAGTACTTC.

The rearrangement joins TRBV28 to TRBJ1-1, with 7 bases lining up with TRBD1. CDR3 size: 15 residues. V dropped 5 bases and J dropped 1; count of bases not matched to a gene: 7. The germline V gene encodes CDR1 MDHEN and CDR2 SYDVKM. CDR3 nucleotide sequence: TGTGCCAGCAGTCAGTGGGGACAGCCGAACACTGAAGCTTTCTTT. Its protein product is CASSQWGQPNTEAFF.

This chain joins TRBV28 and TRBJ1-5, with D hard to call. Germline CDR1 is MDHEN and CDR2 is SYDVKM. The CDR3 covers 16 residues. The ends were cut back, 3 bases at V and 0 bases at J, with 12 bases in the middle. The DNA of the CDR3 is TGTGCCAGCAGTTTGGGCTTTTACTATAGCAATCAGCCCCAGCATTTT. Protein product: CASSLGFYYSNQPQHF.

The chain uses TRBV27 and TRBJ2-1; 10 positions agree with TRBD2. V shed 0 bases and J 9 bases; nucleotides not matched to a gene: 5. This CDR3 has 15 residues. From germline, CDR1 is MNHEY and CDR2 SMNVEV (reference sequence). The CDR3 protein is CASSLSLAGATEQFF. The CDR3 nucleotides are TGTGCCAGCAGTTTATCCCTAGCGGGAGCTACTGAGCAGTTCTTC.

The genes are TRBV2 and TRBJ2-7, with a tentative D call TRBD1 (7 bases). The CDR3 runs 15 residues. Deletions cut 8 bases from V and 2 bases from J, with 19 bases between. Per germline, CDR1 SNHLY and CDR2 FYNNEI. CDR3 nucleotides: TGTGCCAGCCGGGTGGCGGGACAGCCGCCCTACGAGCAGTACTTC. It translates to CASRVAGQPPYEQYF.

The chain combines TRBV28 with TRBJ2-1; the match to TRBD2 covers 11 bases. Germline V gives CDR1 MDHEN, CDR2 SYDVKM. The junction had 9 bases not matched to a gene; V was cut back by 8 bases and J by 3 bases. This CDR3 has 16 amino acids. CDR3 coding DNA: TGTGCCAGCCTTTTTCCGGGACTAGCGGACTACAATGAGCAGTTCTTC. Residues: CASLFPGLADYNEQFF.

The chain is built from TRBV19 and TRBJ1-1, with TRBD1 as a possible D gene (5 bases). V lost 4 bases and J lost 0, with 12 bases in between. CDR3 size: 15 residues. Germline assignment: CDR1 LNHDA and CDR2 SQIVND (reference sequence). This CDR3 is CASSRTNPMNTEAFF. DNA of the CDR3: TGTGCCAGTAGTAGGACAAACCCGATGAACACTGAAGCTTTCTTT.

The chain couples TRBV2 to TRBJ2-1; D gene uncertain. CDR3 length equals 13 residues. Looked up from germline, CDR1 is SNHLY and CDR2 is FYNNEI. With 6 bases removed from V and 7 bases from J, the gap between germline ends came to 13 bases. The CDR3 DNA is TGTGCCAGCAGCCTAGAACCACCTAATGAGCAGTTCTTC. Its translation: CASSLEPPNEQFF.

With regard to this clone: Other DNA sequences in this specimen translate into the identical CDR3. The chain recombines TRBV28 with TRBJ2-3; no firm D call. V gave up 2 bases and J gave up 9 bases, with 6 bases separating them. CDR3 length: 11 amino acids. Germline CDR1 and CDR2: MDHEN and SYDVKM. CDR3 nucleotide sequence: TGTGCCAGCAGTTTACGCGACACGCAGTATTTT. Protein sequence: CASSLRDTQYF.

J is TRBJ2-1 and V is TRBV6-4, with D possibly matching TRBD1 (5 bases). The CDR3 runs 13 residues. The germline V and J ends were trimmed by 2 bases and 9 bases, with 11 bases remaining between them. Per germline, CDR1 MRHNA and CDR2 SNTAGT. CDR3 bases: TGTGCCAGCAGTGACCAGGGTTTTGGTGAGCAGTTCTTC. This encodes CASSDQGFGEQFF.

This chain joins TRBV7-9 and TRBJ2-7; 9 nucleotides line up with TRBD2. J was trimmed by 2 bases and V by 5 bases; bases with no gene match: 7. The CDR3 sequence is 15 residues long. Germline V gives CDR1 SEHNR, CDR2 FQNEAQ (reference sequence). The CDR3 loop reads CASSLGAGGAYEQYF. The DNA of the CDR3 is TGTGCCAGCAGCCTTGGAGCGGGAGGAGCCTACGAGCAGTACTTC.

The genes are TRBV19 and TRBJ2-1; 9 positions match TRBD2. Trimming removed 8 bases from V and 11 bases from J; junction bases left unmatched: 16. The germline gives CDR1 LNHDA, CDR2 SQIVND (reference sequence). The CDR3 loop spans 15 amino acids. The CDR3 sequence is CASGLGLAGLPKQFF. The CDR3 nucleotides are TGTGCCAGTGGCCTGGGGCTAGCGGGATTGCCGAAGCAGTTCTTC.

This clone was found once. The rearrangement uses TRBV11-2 and TRBJ2-7, with 9 positions matching TRBD1. From germline, CDR1 is SGHAT and CDR2 FQNNGV. V lost 1 base, J lost 5 bases, and 9 bases stayed unmatched. CDR3 length: 16 amino acids. CDR3 protein: CASSLAVGTGHHEQYF. The CDR3, as DNA: TGTGCCAGCAGCTTAGCGGTTGGGACAGGGCACCACGAGCAGTACTTC.

Only one count was recorded for this clone. CDR3 residues: CASSQDYKETQYF. CDR3 in DNA: TGTGCCAGCAGCCAAGACTACAAAGAGACCCAGTACTTC. The rearrangement joins TRBV4-2 to TRBJ2-5; unclear D gene. Germline CDR1 is LGHNA and CDR2 is YNFKEQ. CDR3 length equals 13 residues. V was pared by 0 bases and J by 3 bases, with 5 bases between.

J is TRBJ1-1 and V is TRBV5-1, with TRBD1 matching 7 bases. Germline lookup yields CDR1 SGHRS and CDR2 YFSETQ. With V trimmed by 3 bases and J by 4 bases, 15 bases remained unmatched. This CDR3 is 17 amino acids long. This chain's CDR3 is CASSSTGPLRMFTEAFF. In nucleotides, the CDR3 is TGCGCCAGCAGCTCGACAGGGCCCCTTCGAATGTTCACTGAAGCTTTCTTT.

V is TRBV11-2 and J is TRBJ2-7; D might be TRBD2 (5 bases). This CDR3 has 14 residues. Trimming removed 1 base from V and 7 bases from J, with 14 bases in between. Germline V gives CDR1 SGHAT, CDR2 FQNNGV. The CDR3 region is CASSLGLPVGEQYF. For the CDR3, the DNA is TGTGCCAGCAGCTTAGGACTACCCGTGGGGGAGCAGTACTTC.